This TCR beta chain derives from a study of long-term antiretroviral therapy in people with HIV. Study details: The earliest samples came about a decade before the 2015 immediate-ART recommendation.

Every HIV-positive participant received treatment in the United States. Germline V gene sequence: CDR1 SGHVS, CDR2 FQNEAQ. The CDR3 length is 14 residues. V lost 3 bases and J 10 bases, leaving 18 bases between the germline ends. A note on this clone: The antigen remains unidentified.

Notes on the study in general: Blood was collected between the mid-2000s and the late 2010s, possibly under older ART regimens.

Researchers ran immunoSEQ v3.0 at survey level. TCRdb keeps only in-frame clones here, not all; method: immunoSEQ multiplex PCR. The profile shows more than 20,000 clones, more than 80% of them singletons. Sequenced here: unsorted PBMCs, sampled 0.5 years before starting antiretroviral therapy. The rearrangement uses TRBV7-8 and TRBJ1-1, with D uncertain. The source of this sequence is a man aged 35 to 55 with HIV. CDR3 sequence: CASSFHGEVQVAFF. CDR3 sequence (DNA): TGTGCCAGCAGCTTCCACGGTGAGGTGCAGGTAGCTTTCTTT. Variable domain in full (rest from reference TRBV7-8 and TRBJ1-1): GAGVSQSPRYKVAKRGQDVALRCDPISGHVSLFWYQQALGQGPEFLTYFQNEAQLDKSGLPSDRFFAERPEGSVSTLKIQRTQQEDSAVYLCASSFHGEVQVAFFGQGTRLTVV.